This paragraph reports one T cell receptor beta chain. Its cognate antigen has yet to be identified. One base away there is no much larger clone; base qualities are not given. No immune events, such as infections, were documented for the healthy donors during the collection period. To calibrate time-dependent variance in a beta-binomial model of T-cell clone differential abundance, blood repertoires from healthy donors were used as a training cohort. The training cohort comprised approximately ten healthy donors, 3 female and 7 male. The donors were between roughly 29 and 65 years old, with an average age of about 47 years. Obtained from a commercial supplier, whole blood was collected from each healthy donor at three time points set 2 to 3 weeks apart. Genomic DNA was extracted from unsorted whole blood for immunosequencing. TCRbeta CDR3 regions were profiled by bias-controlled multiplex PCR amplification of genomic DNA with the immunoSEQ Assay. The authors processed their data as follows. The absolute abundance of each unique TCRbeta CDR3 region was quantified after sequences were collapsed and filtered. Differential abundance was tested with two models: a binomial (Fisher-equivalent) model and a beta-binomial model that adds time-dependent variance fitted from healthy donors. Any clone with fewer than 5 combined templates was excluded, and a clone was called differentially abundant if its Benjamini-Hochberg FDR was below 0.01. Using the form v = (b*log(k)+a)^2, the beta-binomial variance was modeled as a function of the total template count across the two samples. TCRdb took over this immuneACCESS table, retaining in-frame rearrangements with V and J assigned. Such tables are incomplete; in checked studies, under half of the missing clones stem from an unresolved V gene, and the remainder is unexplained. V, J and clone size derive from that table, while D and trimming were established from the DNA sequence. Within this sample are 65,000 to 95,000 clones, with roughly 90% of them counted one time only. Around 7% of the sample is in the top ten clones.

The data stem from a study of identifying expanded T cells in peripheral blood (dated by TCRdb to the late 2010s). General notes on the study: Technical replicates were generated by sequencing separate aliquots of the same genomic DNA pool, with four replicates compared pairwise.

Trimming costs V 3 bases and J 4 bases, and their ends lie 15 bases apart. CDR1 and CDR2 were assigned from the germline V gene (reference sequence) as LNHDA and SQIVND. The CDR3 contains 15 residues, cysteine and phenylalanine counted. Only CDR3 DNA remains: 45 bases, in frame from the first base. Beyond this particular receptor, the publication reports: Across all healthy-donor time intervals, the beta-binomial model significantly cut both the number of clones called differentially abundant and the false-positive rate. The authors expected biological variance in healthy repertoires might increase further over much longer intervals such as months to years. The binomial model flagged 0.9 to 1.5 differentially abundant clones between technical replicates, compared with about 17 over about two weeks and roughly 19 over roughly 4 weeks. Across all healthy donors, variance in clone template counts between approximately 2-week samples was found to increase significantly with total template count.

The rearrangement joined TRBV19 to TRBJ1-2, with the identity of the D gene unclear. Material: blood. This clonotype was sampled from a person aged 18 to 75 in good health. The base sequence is TGTGCCAGTAGTATTGGAGGTTCCCTCGGCTATGGCTACACCTTC. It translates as CASSIGGSLGYGYTF.